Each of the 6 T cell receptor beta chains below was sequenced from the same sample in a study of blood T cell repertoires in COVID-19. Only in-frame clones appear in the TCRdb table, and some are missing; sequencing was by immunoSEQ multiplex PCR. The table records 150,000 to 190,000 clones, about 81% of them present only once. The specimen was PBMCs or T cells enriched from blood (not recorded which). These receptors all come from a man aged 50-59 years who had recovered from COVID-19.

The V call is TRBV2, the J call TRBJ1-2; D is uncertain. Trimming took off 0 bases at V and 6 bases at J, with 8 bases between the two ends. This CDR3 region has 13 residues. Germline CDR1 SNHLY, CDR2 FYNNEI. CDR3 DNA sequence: TGTGCCAGCAGTGAAGCGCCGCGTAATGGCTACACCTTC. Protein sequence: CASSEAPRNGYTF.

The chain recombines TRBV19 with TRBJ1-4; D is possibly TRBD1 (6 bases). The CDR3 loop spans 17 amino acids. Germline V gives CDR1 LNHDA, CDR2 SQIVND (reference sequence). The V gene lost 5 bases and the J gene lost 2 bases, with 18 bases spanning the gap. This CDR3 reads CASSDRDTHITNEKLFF. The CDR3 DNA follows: TGTGCCAGTAGTGACCGGGACACGCACATCACTAATGAAAAACTGTTTTTT.

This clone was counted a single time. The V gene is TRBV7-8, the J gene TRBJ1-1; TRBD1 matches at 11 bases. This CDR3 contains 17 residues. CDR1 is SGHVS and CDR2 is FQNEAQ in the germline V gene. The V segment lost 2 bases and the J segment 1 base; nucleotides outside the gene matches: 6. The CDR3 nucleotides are TGTGCCAGCAGCTTATACACCGGACAGGGGGCGAACACTGAAGCTTTCTTT. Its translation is CASSLYTGQGANTEAFF.

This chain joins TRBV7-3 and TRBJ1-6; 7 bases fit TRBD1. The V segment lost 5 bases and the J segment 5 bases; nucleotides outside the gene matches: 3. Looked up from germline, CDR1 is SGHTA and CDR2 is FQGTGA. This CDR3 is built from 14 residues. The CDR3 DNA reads TGTGCCAGCAGCCAGGGACAGAATAATTCACCCCTCCACTTT. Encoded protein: CASSQGQNNSPLHF.

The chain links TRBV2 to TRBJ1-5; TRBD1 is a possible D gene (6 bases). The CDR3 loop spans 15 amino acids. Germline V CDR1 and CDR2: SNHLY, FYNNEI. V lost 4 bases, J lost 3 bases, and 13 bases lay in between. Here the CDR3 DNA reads TGTGCCAGCAGTGCGCAGGGGTCCAACAATCAGCCCCAGCATTTT. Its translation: CASSAQGSNNQPQHF.

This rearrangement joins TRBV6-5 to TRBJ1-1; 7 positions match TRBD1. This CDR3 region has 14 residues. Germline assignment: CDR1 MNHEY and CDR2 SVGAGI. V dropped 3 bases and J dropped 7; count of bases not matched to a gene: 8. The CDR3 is CASSYFVAGGEAFF. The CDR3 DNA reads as TGTGCCAGCAGTTATTTCGTGGCAGGGGGTGAAGCTTTCTTT.